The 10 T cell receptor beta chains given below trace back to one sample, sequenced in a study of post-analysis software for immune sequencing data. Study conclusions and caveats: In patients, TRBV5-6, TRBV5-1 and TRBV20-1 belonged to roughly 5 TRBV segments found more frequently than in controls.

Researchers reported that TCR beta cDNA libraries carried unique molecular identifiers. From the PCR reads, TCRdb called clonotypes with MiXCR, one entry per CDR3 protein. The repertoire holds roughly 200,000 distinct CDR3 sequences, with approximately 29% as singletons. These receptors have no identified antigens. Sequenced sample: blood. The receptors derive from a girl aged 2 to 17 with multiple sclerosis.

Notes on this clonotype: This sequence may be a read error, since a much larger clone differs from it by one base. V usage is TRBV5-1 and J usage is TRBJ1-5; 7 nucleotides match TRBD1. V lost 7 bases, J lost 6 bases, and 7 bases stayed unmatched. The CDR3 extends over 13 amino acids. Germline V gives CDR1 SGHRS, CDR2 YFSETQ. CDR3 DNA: TGCGCCAGCCGTGACAGGGACAGTCAGCCCCAGCATTTT. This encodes CASRDRDSQPQHF. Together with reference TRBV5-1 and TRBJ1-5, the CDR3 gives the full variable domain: KAGVTQTPRYLIKTRGQQVTLSCSPISGHRSVSWYQQTPGQGLQFLFEYFSETQRNKGNFPGRFSGRQFSNSRSEMNVSTLELGDSALYLCASRDRDSQPQHFGDGTRLSIL.

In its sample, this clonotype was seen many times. CDR3: CASSLWGETQYF. CDR3 DNA: TGTGCCAGCAGTTTGTGGGGAGAGACCCAGTACTTC. The chain employs TRBV12-3 or TRBV12-4 and TRBJ2-5; D is ambiguous. CDR3 length: 12 residues. V was clipped by 3 bases and J by 4 bases, with 6 bases between them.

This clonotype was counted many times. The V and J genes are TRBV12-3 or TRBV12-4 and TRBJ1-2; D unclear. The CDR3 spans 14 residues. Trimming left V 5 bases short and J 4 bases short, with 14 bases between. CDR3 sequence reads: CASSLLGVGYGYTF. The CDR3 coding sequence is TGTGCCAGCAGTCTCCTCGGGGTGGGCTATGGCTACACCTTC.

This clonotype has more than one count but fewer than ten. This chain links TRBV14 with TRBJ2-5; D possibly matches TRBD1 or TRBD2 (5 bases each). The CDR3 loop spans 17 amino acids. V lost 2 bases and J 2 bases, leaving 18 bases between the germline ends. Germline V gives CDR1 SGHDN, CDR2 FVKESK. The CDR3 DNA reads TGTGCCAGCAGCCAATACCCCTGGGGGAGAGTACAAGAGACCCAGTACTTC. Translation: CASSQYPWGRVQETQYF.

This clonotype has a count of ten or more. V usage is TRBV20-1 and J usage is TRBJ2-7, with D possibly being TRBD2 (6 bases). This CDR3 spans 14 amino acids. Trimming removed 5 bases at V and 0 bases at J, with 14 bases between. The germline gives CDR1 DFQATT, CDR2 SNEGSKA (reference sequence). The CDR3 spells CSAGVAASSYEQYF. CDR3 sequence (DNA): TGCAGTGCTGGGGTAGCGGCGAGCTCCTACGAGCAGTACTTC.

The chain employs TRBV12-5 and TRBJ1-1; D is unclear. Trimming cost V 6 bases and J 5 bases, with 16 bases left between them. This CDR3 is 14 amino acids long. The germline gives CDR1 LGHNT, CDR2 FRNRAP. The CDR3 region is CASGPTLGWTEAFF. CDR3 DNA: TGTGCTAGTGGCCCGACGTTAGGGTGGACTGAAGCTTTCTTT.

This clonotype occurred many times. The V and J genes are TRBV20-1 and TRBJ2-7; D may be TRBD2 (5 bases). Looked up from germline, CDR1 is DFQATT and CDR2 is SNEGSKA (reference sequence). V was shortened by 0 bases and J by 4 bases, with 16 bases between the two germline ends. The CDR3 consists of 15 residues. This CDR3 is CSARDLGSLGYEQYF. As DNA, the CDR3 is TGCAGTGCTAGAGATCTTGGGAGTTTGGGTTACGAGCAGTACTTC.

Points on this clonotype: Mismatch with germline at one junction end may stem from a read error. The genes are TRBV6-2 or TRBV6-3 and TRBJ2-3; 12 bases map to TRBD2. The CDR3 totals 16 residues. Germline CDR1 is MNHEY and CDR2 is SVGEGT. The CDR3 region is CASSHSRTSGADTQYF. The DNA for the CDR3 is TGTGCCAGCAGTCACTCGAGGACTAGCGGGGCGGATACGCAGTATTTT.

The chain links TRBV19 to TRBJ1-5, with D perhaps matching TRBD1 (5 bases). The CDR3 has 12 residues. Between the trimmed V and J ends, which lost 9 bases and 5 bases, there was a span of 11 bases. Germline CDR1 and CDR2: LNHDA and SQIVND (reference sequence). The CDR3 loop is CARTQGHQPQHF. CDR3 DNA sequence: TGTGCCAGGACGCAGGGCCATCAGCCCCAGCATTTT. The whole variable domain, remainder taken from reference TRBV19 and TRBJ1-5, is DGGITQSPKYLFRKEGQNVTLSCEQNLNHDAMYWYRQDPGQGLRLIYYSQIVNDFQKGDIAEGYSVSREKKESFPLTVTSAQKNPTAFYLCARTQGHQPQHFGDGTRLSIL.

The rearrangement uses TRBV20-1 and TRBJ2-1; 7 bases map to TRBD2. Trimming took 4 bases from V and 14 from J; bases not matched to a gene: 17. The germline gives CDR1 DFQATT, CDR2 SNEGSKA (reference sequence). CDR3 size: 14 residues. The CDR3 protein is CSANPWGGSAGEFF. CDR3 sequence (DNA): TGCAGTGCTAACCCGTGGGGAGGGTCGGCCGGGGAGTTCTTC.